This T cell receptor beta chain appears in the sequencing data of a study of cytomegalovirus exposure and HLA in healthy donors (dated 2017 in TCRdb). Looking at the study overall: According to an earlier analysis of a few hundred of the donors, 200 million or so T cells yielded 117 million unique TCR beta sequences and 276 Gb of sequence data. In a later genetic analysis, genome-wide SNP genotypes for about three fifths of the roughly 670 donors were used, and that subset was treated as a discovery cohort. Donor age, sex, ethnicity and CMV serostatus were compiled together with the repertoire data. Roughly five DR-DQ haplotypes were treated as single units for association and clustering because of strong linkage in the cohort. Typing coverage differed by locus: A, B, C, DRB1 and DQB1 were typed in about 620-630 donors, DQA1 in 522, DPA1 in approximately 600, and DPB1 in just under 480. To study patterns of TCR occurrence, a later analysis re-analyzed previously published TCR beta repertoires from around 700 donors and added high-resolution HLA genotyping. An early release that covered more than 550 HLA-typed donors contained approximately 300 gigabases of sequencing data and approximately 85 million unique TCR sequences. The study aimed to test whether signatures of past pathogen exposure could be identified by cataloging public T cell receptors. The genetic ancestry cluster associated with self-reported Caucasian donors included roughly four fifths of the roughly 400 genotyped donors. High-throughput TCR immunosequencing, statistical association of individual TCRs with disease status, and machine learning were combined to predict cytomegalovirus infection status. A separate validation cohort of some 130 different subjects was used in addition to the approximately 670-subject first cohort. The study used immunosequencing to profile the T cell repertoires of approximately 690 subjects and linked those repertoires to cytomegalovirus serostatus. Rather than using new phenotypic data, the later analysis identified candidate immune exposures from TCR beta sequences and from how often those sequences occurred across donors. All discovery cohort repertoires had been generated on a single sequencing platform. In an earlier analysis of 587 of the donors, high-throughput TCR beta sequencing was used to judge whether each TCR beta V gene segment behaved as functional or pseudogenic. Among almost 400 genotyped donors of the cohort, an average of about 240,000 unique TCR beta nucleotide sequences were sequenced per donor, roughly a sixth of them non-productive. HLA typing included class I and class II loci at four-digit resolution. Overall study results and their limits: A further reported finding was that TCR beta sequences accurately predicted the HLA-A and HLA-B alleles for most subjects in the first cohort. A later analysis found that most CMV-associated TCR beta chains appeared HLA-restricted, with HLA associations seemingly driven largely by CMV exposure. Most TCR sequences were observed very rarely across donors, whereas some public TCRs were present in many individuals. According to a later genetic analysis, donors in an Asian-associated ancestry cluster had fewer N-insertions in productive TCRs than the approximately 690-donor mean. A total of 150 to 200 TCR beta chains were listed by the study as associated with cytomegalovirus. In a later analysis, HLA-associated TCR beta chains were found to be more clonally expanded and to have lower generation probabilities than equally common non-associated chains. Because HLA typing was missing for some donors at each locus, association tests included only the typed subset. Approximately 16 rarely observed V segments, including chromosome 9 orphons, were excluded from the earlier analysis of about 600 of the donors because counts were too low. CMV serostatus was the only immune exposure information available for the cohort. According to the authors, the approach could potentially be generalized to other disease states and immunological phenotypes. Specific HLA alleles were associated with 18,000 or so TCR beta sequences at a false discovery rate of 0.05 in a later analysis. An earlier analysis of approximately 590 of the donors showed that most TCR beta V segments appeared in productive rearrangements either about 90% or about 30% of the time, which broadly matched IMGT annotations. Roughly uniform sequencing depth across donors was assumed in presence/absence analyses, although this assumption may not hold. According to a later analysis, TCR association rates differed among HLA loci, with DRB1 alleles showing the most associated TCRs and HLA-C alleles showing the fewest. V-gene and J-gene trimming of TCR beta chains was associated with a missense DCLRE1C variant in a later genetic analysis, and the association was replicated in an independent cohort. Several of the top co-occurrence clusters appeared to be linked to parvovirus B19, influenza, CMV and Epstein-Barr virus, according to a later analysis. Correlated functional status among segregating V segments might be attributable to linkage disequilibrium, but an unknown experimental factor could not be ruled out. Assigning TCR associations to individual alleles was difficult when HLA alleles, especially DR and DQ, strongly co-occurred. The 87-base-pair reads could not distinguish some IMGT-functional V segments, including TRBV6-2 and TRBV6-3, so those segments were excluded. In vitro tests confirmed that a few of the cytomegalovirus-associated TCR beta chains recognize cytomegalovirus antigens. This cohort had only TCR beta chains sequenced, and the lack of alpha or paired-chain data limited which features could be detected. The sequencing pipeline was judged likely to have produced a cluster of highly shared sequence variants as a technical artifact. The classifier was reported to diagnose cytomegalovirus status with high specificity and sensitivity in both the original cohort and the validation cohort.

Receptors were amplified or captured by the immunoSEQ multiplex PCR assay. A mixture of 60 forward primers for TCR Vbeta segments and 13 reverse primers for TCR Jbeta segments was used in the multiplex PCR. The CDR3 region of rearranged TCR beta genes was amplified from genomic DNA by a multiplex PCR assay. Amplified TCR beta libraries were sequenced as 87-base-pair reads on the Illumina HiSeq System. The paper's data handling went like this. A later analysis tallied tens of millions of unique TCR beta chains across the 660 or so repertoires, and some 10 million of those chains were shared by two or more donors. A nearest-neighbor algorithm error-corrected the raw reads and collapsed the reads into unique sequences, merging closely related sequences to remove PCR and sequencing errors. Alignment of CDR3 sequences to IMGT reference sequences was used to assign V, D and J gene segments. For a sequence to be retained, a match of at least six nucleotides was required to both a V gene segment and a J gene segment. A rearrangement counted as productive if the CDR3 had no stop codons and remained in frame with V and J, and every other rearrangement counted as non-productive. Following IMGT convention, CDR3 was defined as the stretch from the second conserved V-encoded cysteine up to the conserved J-encoded phenylalanine. The earlier analysis of about 620 of the donors excluded sequences that lacked an unambiguous match to a single V gene segment. An earlier analysis of about 590 of the donors classified V segments as functional when productive rearrangements were above 56.7% and as segregating when the standard deviation between donors was above 5%. To diagnose cytomegalovirus status from the catalog of TCR beta chain sequences, a statistical classification framework was built. In a later analysis, TCR nucleotide sequences were compared against IMGT/GENE-DB human TR gene sequences so that V and J genes could be assigned. Using the TCRdist pipeline, a later analysis assigned CDR3 sequences along with most-parsimonious VDJ recombination scenarios. In a later analysis, every TCR beta chain was defined by the combination of its CDR3 amino acid sequence and its V-gene family, and reads without a unique V-gene family were dropped. In a later analysis, around 600 highly shared, low-generation-probability nucleotide sequences were removed to address suspected cross-contamination and a sequencing artifact. In a later analysis, a clonal expansion index was calculated for each public chain from normalized within-repertoire ranks of inferred template counts. A later analysis computed generation probabilities with a VDJ recombination model fitted to out-of-frame rearrangements, and checked the results against IGoR. Hypergeometric tests were used in a later analysis to score TCR-TCR, TCR-HLA and TCR-CMV co-occurrence, with a repertoire-size bias correction applied to the TCR pairs. A later analysis estimated false discovery rates by permuting HLA or CMV assignments 20 times. In a later analysis, co-occurring TCRs were grouped using DBSCAN, with TCRdist sequence similarity added in when clustering inside HLA-allele-positive subsets. For co-occurrence clustering, repertoires with fewer than 30,000 or more than 120,000 public chains were excluded, along with 4 to 6 repertoires with anomalous nucleotide sharing. Imported from immuneACCESS, the table was reduced by TCRdb to in-frame sequences with V and J called. These copies leave out some clones; in studies compared against another copy, an unresolved V gene accounts for under half, and the cause of the remainder is not known. Clone size and V and J calls were adopted from that table, with D and trimming inferred from the DNA. Across this sample there are roughly 140,000 clones, with around 80% seen only once. The ten largest clones take up over 1% of the sample.

The CDR3 spans 12 residues, from the cysteine through the phenylalanine. The kept DNA is CDR3 alone, 36 bases in frame from the first base. Via the germline V gene, CDR1 is MDHEN and CDR2 SYDVKM. To note about this clone: What this receptor recognizes is not known. An end of the junction does not agree with germline; a read error may underlie this.

In total, 600 or so healthy bone marrow donors made up the cohort. At the time of sampling, all cohort members were nominally healthy, though unrecorded immune exposures were likely present. The donor tested CMV seronegative, placing the donor among the 300 to 450 seronegative members of the cohort. A peripheral blood sample was collected from each donor, and TCR beta sequencing was performed on peripheral blood mononuclear cells. The Qiagen DNeasy Blood Extraction Kit was used to extract genomic DNA from the blood cell samples. The chain links TRBV28 with TRBJ2-5; D gene: possibly TRBD2, on 7 matching bases. Sequenced material: PBMCs. The clonotype was recovered from a female donor in good health and CMV-seronegative. The nucleotides are TGTGCCAGCAGTTCCCCTCAGCGGGGACAACACTTC. The resulting protein is CASSSPQRGQHF.